The 27 T cell receptor beta chains below come from one sample, sequenced in a study of CD8+ T cells in alopecia areata (dated by TCRdb to the late 2010s). The time point label on this specimen signifies: roughly 24 weeks on oral tofacitinib. Sample treatment or condition, as interpreted from the label and publication: oral pan-JAK inhibitor, 5-10 mg twice daily. Receptor libraries were prepared by the immunoSEQ multiplex PCR assay. For TCR sequencing, RNA was extracted from every sample and reverse transcribed into cDNA to serve as template. The clones in this table, taken by TCRdb from immuneACCESS, are in-frame only. Not every clone is retained; where verified, under half of the shortfall comes from an unresolved V gene, and the cause of the rest is unknown. In all, the sample holds 150,000 to 200,000 clones, and roughly 60% of those were seen once. The ten most abundant clones make up 0.95% to 1.1% of the sample.

Sample: CD4+ T cells sorted from blood, taken at week 24, from a patient treated with tofacitinib. Receptor source: a human donor with alopecia areata.

This rearrangement joins TRBV5-6 to TRBJ1-1; D unclear. Germline V gene sequence: CDR1 SGHDT, CDR2 YYEEEE. This CDR3 comprises 13 residues. Trimming took off 2 bases at V and 5 bases at J, with 10 bases between the two ends. This CDR3 reads CASSFLGRTEAFF. CDR3 nucleotides: TGTGCCAGCAGCTTTTTAGGGCGGACTGAAGCTTTCTTT.

The chain couples TRBV6-5 to TRBJ1-5; D call uncertain. The CDR3 loop spans 14 amino acids. In germline, CDR1 is MNHEY, CDR2 SVGAGI. Trimming shortened V by 5 bases and J by 5 bases, and 13 bases separated the two germline ends. CDR3 DNA sequence: TGTGCCAGCAGTGATGACGGGATCTATCAGCCCCAGCATTTT. This encodes CASSDDGIYQPQHF.

The chain recombines TRBV5-6 with TRBJ1-2, with 8 bases aligning to TRBD1. V dropped 4 bases and J dropped 8; count of bases not matched to a gene: 13. Germline CDR1 and CDR2: SGHDT and YYEEEE. There are 15 residues in the CDR3. Here the CDR3 reads CASSGDNRGKRGYTF. CDR3 DNA sequence: TGTGCCAGCAGCGGAGACAACAGGGGGAAAAGGGGCTACACCTTC.

J is TRBJ1-2 and V is TRBV30, with a weak D call TRBD1 (5 bases). V lost 2 bases and J lost 2, with 15 bases in between. Germline lookup yields CDR1 GTSNPN and CDR2 SVGIG (reference sequence). This CDR3 spans 15 amino acids. The CDR3 protein is CAWSYSRGENYGYTF. The CDR3 DNA reads as TGTGCCTGGAGTTACTCACGGGGGGAGAACTATGGCTACACCTTC.

V is TRBV5-1 and J is TRBJ2-3; D not certain. The CDR3 is 14 amino acids. Germline V gene lookup returns CDR1 SGHRS and CDR2 YFSETQ. Trimming cost V 6 bases and J 7 bases, with 18 bases left between them. CDR3 DNA: TGCGCCAGCATCCCGGATGGGCAGCCTTATACGCAGTATTTT. The encoded protein is CASIPDGQPYTQYF.

This sequence joins TRBV11-2 and TRBJ2-3; 11 nucleotides agree with TRBD2. The CDR3 covers 15 residues. The V gene end was trimmed by 5 bases and the J gene end by 3 bases; junction bases not matched to a gene: 4. The germline V gene has CDR1 SGHAT and CDR2 FQNNGV. CDR3 DNA sequence: TGTGCCAGCAGCGAAATAGCGGGGGGGACAGATACGCAGTATTTT. It translates to CASSEIAGGTDTQYF.

This clone was detected only a few times. The V call is TRBV7-2, the J call TRBJ1-1, with D unresolved. V was clipped by 6 bases and J by 6 bases, with 11 bases between them. The CDR3 contains 12 residues. Per the germline V gene, CDR1 is SGHTA and CDR2 is FQGNSA. CDR3 in amino acids: CASRSGIAEAFF. For the CDR3, the DNA is TGTGCCAGCAGGTCCGGGATTGCTGAAGCTTTCTTT. Filled out from reference TRBV7-2 and TRBJ1-1, the complete variable domain reads GAGVSQSPSNKVTEKGKDVELRCDPISGHTALYWYRQSLGQGLEFLIYFQGNSAPDKSGLPSDRFSAERTGGSVSTLTIQRTQQEDSAVYLCASRSGIAEAFFGQGTRLTVV.

The chain carries TRBV29-1 and TRBJ1-1; no definite D call. From germline, CDR1 is SQVTM and CDR2 ANQGSEA. The CDR3 covers 12 residues. Trimming stripped 0 bases from V and 10 bases from J, with 12 bases between. The CDR3 reads CSVEDLPGSAFF. CDR3 in DNA: TGCAGCGTTGAAGACCTCCCGGGGTCAGCTTTCTTT.

The J gene is TRBJ2-7, the V gene TRBV28, with TRBD1 identical over 10 bases. Germline V CDR1 and CDR2: MDHEN, SYDVKM. J gave up 6 bases and V 4 bases, and 6 bases lay outside the gene matches. There are 14 residues in the CDR3. Written as DNA, the CDR3 is TGTGCCAGCAGTTATGGGACAGGGGAGCGCGAGCAGTACTTC. It is translated as CASSYGTGEREQYF.

J is TRBJ1-1 and V is TRBV5-1; a possible D gene is TRBD1 (6 bases). Trimming left V 6 bases short and J 1 base short, with 13 bases between. This CDR3 comprises 14 residues. CDR1 and CDR2 from the germline V gene are SGHRS and YFSETQ. The CDR3 region has the DNA TGCGCCAGCAATCCACAGGGCCAGAACACTGAAGCTTTCTTT. Translation gives CASNPQGQNTEAFF.

This clone was picked up a small number of times. The chain is built from TRBV19 and TRBJ1-2; no firm D call. Germline assignment: CDR1 LNHDA and CDR2 SQIVND (reference sequence). The length of the CDR3 is 14 residues. V gave up 7 bases and J gave up 2 bases, with 14 bases separating them. The CDR3 nucleotides read TGTGCCAGTACCCCCGGATCCCCCAACTATGGCTACACCTTC. Its protein is CASTPGSPNYGYTF. The whole variable domain, filled in from reference TRBV19 and TRBJ1-2, reads DGGITQSPKYLFRKEGQNVTLSCEQNLNHDAMYWYRQDPGQGLRLIYYSQIVNDFQKGDIAEGYSVSREKKESFPLTVTSAQKNPTAFYLCASTPGSPNYGYTFGSGTRLTVV.

This chain uses TRBV30 with TRBJ2-3; D possibly matches TRBD1 or TRBD2 (5 bases each). CDR1 and CDR2 from the germline V gene are GTSNPN and SVGIG (reference sequence). The CDR3 is made up of 16 amino acids. Trimming cost V 3 bases and J 5 bases, with 21 bases left between them. CDR3 protein: CAWSPVTYGAGDTQYF. In DNA form, the CDR3 reads TGTGCCTGGAGCCCGGTTACGTATGGGGCGGGAGATACGCAGTATTTT.

The chain uses TRBV29-1 and TRBJ2-3; D gene ambiguous. V was cut by 6 bases and J by 6 bases, with 19 bases left in between. CDR1 and CDR2 from the germline V gene are SQVTM and ANQGSEA. CDR3 length equals 14 residues. CDR3 in amino acids: CSVGWSGTGDTQYF. DNA for the CDR3: TGCAGCGTAGGGTGGTCAGGAACCGGGGATACGCAGTATTTT.

The V call is TRBV27, the J call TRBJ2-3; D call uncertain. The CDR3 extends over 16 amino acids. CDR1 and CDR2 (germline): MNHEY, SMNVEV (reference sequence). The V and J ends lost 6 bases and 0 bases respectively, with 16 bases between them. Written as DNA, the CDR3 is TGTGCCAGCAGCTTCTCGACTTTTCCTAGCACAGATACGCAGTATTTT. Encoded protein: CASSFSTFPSTDTQYF.

The V gene is TRBV6-1, the J gene TRBJ2-2; 7 bases line up with TRBD1. The trim removed 7 bases at V and 0 bases at J, leaving 5 bases unmatched. The CDR3 has 15 amino acids. Germline V CDR1 and CDR2: MNHNS, SASEGT. The CDR3: CASIKGTANTGELFF. The DNA for the CDR3 is TGTGCCAGCATAAAGGGGACAGCGAACACCGGGGAGCTGTTTTTT.

The chain employs TRBV30 and TRBJ1-4; D perhaps matches TRBD1 (5 bases). The CDR3 sequence is 14 residues long. CDR1 is GTSNPN and CDR2 is SVGIG in the germline V gene (reference sequence). V was pared by 2 bases and J by 8 bases, with 15 bases between. In nucleotides, the CDR3 is TGTGCCTGGAGTCAACAGGCTGTGGGGGAAAAACTGTTTTTT. Amino acid sequence: CAWSQQAVGEKLFF.

J is TRBJ1-2 and V is TRBV4-3; possibly TRBD1 for D (5 bases). V lost 0 bases to trimming and J lost 9 bases, with 11 bases between them. Germline values: CDR1 LGHNA, CDR2 YSLEER. The CDR3 contains 13 residues. The CDR3 loop is CASSQELGQSYTF. CDR3 nucleotide sequence: TGCGCCAGCAGCCAAGAGTTGGGGCAGAGCTACACCTTC.

This clone was recorded only once. J is TRBJ1-1 and V is TRBV6-5, with D hard to call. In germline, CDR1 is MNHEY, CDR2 SVGAGI. The V and J ends lost 5 bases and 1 base respectively, with 8 bases between them. This CDR3 comprises 13 residues. CDR3: CASSKGGNTEAFF. In DNA form, the CDR3 reads TGTGCCAGCAGTAAGGGAGGGAACACTGAAGCTTTCTTT.

With regard to this clone: This CDR3 is also generated by other DNA sequences in the sample. This sequence joins TRBV30 and TRBJ1-1; a possible D gene is TRBD1 (6 bases). Trimming pared 2 bases from V and 2 bases from J, leaving 9 bases between. Germline V gives CDR1 GTSNPN, CDR2 SVGIG (reference sequence). This CDR3 has 13 residues. The CDR3 spells CAWSRQANTEAFF. As DNA, the CDR3 is TGTGCCTGGAGTCGACAGGCCAACACTGAAGCTTTCTTT.

The V gene is TRBV15, the J gene TRBJ2-7; 12 bases are shared with TRBD1. The CDR3 runs 15 residues. Germline lookup yields CDR1 LNHNV and CDR2 YYDKDF (reference sequence). Trimming cost V 3 bases and J 6 bases; bases outside gene matches: 6. The CDR3 loop reads CATSSRGTGGGEQYF. The CDR3 coding sequence is TGTGCCACCAGCAGTCGAGGGACAGGGGGCGGCGAGCAGTACTTC.

This clone was picked up a small number of times. The rearrangement links TRBV9 to TRBJ1-2; D is unclear. Germline V gene lookup returns CDR1 SGDLS and CDR2 YYNGEE. The CDR3 is 15 residues long. The ends were cut back, 0 bases at V and 0 bases at J, with 9 bases in the middle. The chain's CDR3 is CASSVETASNYGYTF. The CDR3 DNA sequence: TGTGCCAGCAGCGTAGAAACAGCCTCTAACTATGGCTACACCTTC.

V gene TRBV29-1 combines with J gene TRBJ1-2, with 8 positions matching TRBD1. Looked up from germline, CDR1 is SQVTM and CDR2 is ANQGSEA. The CDR3 loop spans 14 amino acids. V lost 4 bases, J lost 7 bases, and 11 bases stayed unmatched. The CDR3 DNA is TGCAGCGTTGCACAGGGACAGGCTCTATCTGGCTACACCTTC. It translates to CSVAQGQALSGYTF.

The rearrangement uses TRBV29-1 and TRBJ1-4; D is unclear. The ends were cut back, 7 bases at V and 8 bases at J, with 14 bases in the middle. This CDR3 is 12 amino acids long. CDR1 and CDR2 (germline): SQVTM, ANQGSEA. CDR3 sequence: CSATQTGEKLFF. In nucleotides, the CDR3 is TGCAGCGCTACTCAAACCGGGGAAAAACTGTTTTTT. The variable domain in full, with the rest retrieved from reference TRBV29-1 and TRBJ1-4, is SAVISQKPSRDICQRGTSLTIQCQVDSQVTMMFWYRQQPGQSLTLIATANQGSEATYESGFVIDKFPISRPNLTFSTLTVSNMSPEDSSIYLCSATQTGEKLFFGSGTQLSVL.

This clone was observed a single time. V gene TRBV7-3 combines with J gene TRBJ1-6; D not resolved. This CDR3 has 14 amino acids. Germline V gene sequence: CDR1 SGHTA, CDR2 FQGTGA. Trimming shortened V by 4 bases and J by 4 bases, and 8 bases separated the two germline ends. The chain's CDR3 is CASSSDAYNSPLHF. Written as DNA, the CDR3 is TGTGCCAGCAGCTCTGACGCGTATAATTCACCCCTCCACTTT.

The chain has TRBV7-2 and TRBJ2-3, with D unclear. The CDR3 totals 16 residues. Germline V gene data show CDR1 as SGHTA and CDR2 as FQGNSA. V was clipped by 2 bases and J by 2 bases, with 14 bases between them. The CDR3 loop is CASSLIGQRYTDTQYF. CDR3 sequence (DNA): TGTGCCAGCAGCTTAATCGGGCAGCGATACACAGATACGCAGTATTTT.

This clone was found a few times. The chain recombines TRBV2 with TRBJ1-2, with D hard to call. Per the germline V gene, CDR1 is SNHLY and CDR2 is FYNNEI. CDR3 length: 13 residues. Trimming removed 1 base at V and 8 bases at J, with 11 bases between. CDR3 sequence (DNA): TGTGCCAGCAGTGAAGTGGCCAGTTGGGGCTACACCTTC. This gives the protein CASSEVASWGYTF.

This clone turned up a few times. The genes are TRBV10-3 and TRBJ1-6; TRBD1 aligns across 8 bases. CDR3 length: 13 residues. V shed 10 bases and J 8 bases; nucleotides not matched to a gene: 7. Per germline, CDR1 ENHRY and CDR2 SYGVKD. The CDR3 here is CATRTGYDSPLHF. CDR3 bases: TGTGCCACCAGGACAGGGTACGATTCACCCCTCCACTTT.